The 26 T cell receptor beta chains below come from one sample, sequenced in a study of CD4 and CD8 cells across lung adenocarcinoma regions. TCRdb independently ran MiXCR on the PCR reads; one entry per CDR3 protein. The profile covers approximately 14,000 distinct CDR3 sequences, with approximately 40% appearing a single time and 15% to 20% taken by the ten largest. The sequencing input was CD4+ T cells from the center of a lung tumor. Receptors were obtained from a male donor with lung adenocarcinoma. The CD4 and CD8 labels of this study may be unreliable.

This sequence joins TRBV6-1 and TRBJ2-1; D is ambiguous. V shed 2 bases and J shed 7 bases, with 6 bases lying between them. CDR3 size: 12 residues. The germline V gene has CDR1 MNHNS and CDR2 SASEGT. This CDR3 reads CASSEWGNEQFF. CDR3 coding DNA: TGTGCCAGCAGTGAATGGGGTAATGAGCAGTTCTTC.

The chain joins TRBV7-8 to TRBJ2-7; a possible D gene is TRBD2 (5 bases). Germline-derived CDR1 and CDR2 are SGHVS and FQNEAQ. The CDR3 covers 14 residues. V dropped 3 bases and J dropped 3 bases, with 12 bases sitting between them. CDR3 in DNA: TGTGCCAGCAGCTTCCCGGACTCCCGCTACGAGCAGTACTTC. Its protein product is CASSFPDSRYEQYF.

The table lists this clonotype with many counts. J is TRBJ2-5 and V is TRBV11-2, with D possibly called TRBD1 or TRBD2 (5 bases each). In germline, CDR1 is SGHAT, CDR2 FQNNGV. V dropped 1 base and J dropped 5 bases, with 20 bases sitting between them. The CDR3 runs 17 residues. CDR3 protein: CASSLGVGTSSRETQYF. The CDR3 DNA follows: TGTGCCAGCAGCTTAGGCGTAGGGACCTCTTCCCGGGAGACCCAGTACTTC.

The V gene is TRBV6-1, the J gene TRBJ2-3; the match to TRBD2 covers 13 bases. The junction had 13 bases not matched to a gene; V was cut back by 7 bases and J by 0 bases. This CDR3 is built from 19 residues. The germline CDR1 and CDR2 sequences are MNHNS and SASEGT. The CDR3 spells CASTSAGLAGITSTDTQYF. The CDR3 nucleotides read TGTGCCAGCACCTCCGCGGGACTAGCGGGGATAACTAGCACAGATACGCAGTATTTT.

V is TRBV10-3 and J is TRBJ2-3; D is possibly TRBD1 (6 bases). The CDR3 sequence is 13 residues long. The germline V gene has CDR1 ENHRY and CDR2 SYGVKD. Trimming pared 10 bases from V and 9 bases from J, leaving 20 bases between. The CDR3 DNA is TGTGCCACGCGGATGACAGGCAAAAACACGCAGTATTTT. Translating it yields CATRMTGKNTQYF.

The chain carries TRBV11-1 and TRBJ2-3; 12 bases match TRBD2. CDR3 length equals 18 residues. Trimming took 4 bases from V and 0 from J; bases not matched to a gene: 8. The germline gives CDR1 SGHAT, CDR2 FQDESV (reference sequence). The CDR3, as DNA: TGTGCCAGCAGCTCACTAGCGGGAGGCCCAGTTAGCACAGATACGCAGTATTTT. This codes for CASSSLAGGPVSTDTQYF.

The chain links TRBV6-1 to TRBJ2-2, with 7 bases lining up with TRBD1. Germline V gene sequence: CDR1 MNHNS, CDR2 SASEGT. Unmatched junction bases numbered 7, after V lost 5 bases and J lost 7 bases. The CDR3 is made up of 14 amino acids. DNA of the CDR3: TGTGCCAGCAGTCCGGACAGGTGGAACGGGGAGCTGTTTTTT. Translation: CASSPDRWNGELFF.

The J gene is TRBJ2-1, the V gene TRBV9, with D possibly matching TRBD2 (6 bases). The CDR3 runs to 16 residues. Trimming took off 0 bases at V and 3 bases at J, with 13 bases between the two ends. CDR1 and CDR2 from the germline V gene are SGDLS and YYNGEE. The CDR3 protein is CASSVVSLAVYNEQFF. CDR3 coding DNA: TGTGCCAGCAGCGTAGTGTCACTAGCAGTCTACAATGAGCAGTTCTTC.

With regard to this clonotype: The junction does not match germline at one end; this may be a read error. The CDR3 reads CASSAGRGACDPDTQYF. The CDR3 DNA sequence: TGTGCCAGCAGTGCGGGCCGAGGAGCTTGTGACCCAGATACGCAGTACTTT. The chain carries TRBV27 and TRBJ2-5; possible D gene TRBD2, 5 bases. CDR3 length equals 17 residues. The V gene's germline CDR1 is MNHEY and CDR2 SMNVEV (reference sequence).

The chain joins TRBV27 to TRBJ2-4; TRBD1 might be the D (5 bases). Matching the DNA end better, TRBJ2-3 makes the J call doubtful. The CDR3 is 12 residues long. Germline CDR1 MNHEY, CDR2 SMNVEV (reference sequence). DNA for the CDR3: TGTGCGGGGCGGCGAGCCAAAAACATTCAGTATTTT. Translating it yields CAGRRAKNIQYF.

This clonotype was seen repeatedly, ten times or more. The genes are TRBV27 and TRBJ2-3; a possible D gene is TRBD1 (5 bases). Trimming cost V 0 bases and J 0 bases, with 13 bases left between them. This CDR3 region has 17 residues. Germline CDR1 reads MNHEY; CDR2 reads SMNVEV (reference sequence). The CDR3 is CASSLSIGGASTDTQYF. CDR3 coding DNA: TGTGCCAGCAGTTTATCGATCGGTGGGGCGAGCACAGATACGCAGTATTTT.

The chain recombines TRBV5-1 with TRBJ2-3; 10 nucleotides agree with TRBD2. The CDR3 covers 15 residues. Germline trimming cut 1 base from V and 8 bases from J; bases unmatched to any gene: 7. The germline CDR1 and CDR2 sequences are SGHRS and YFSETQ. Here the CDR3 reads CASSLTGTSEVTQYF. The CDR3 nucleotides are TGCGCCAGCAGCTTGACCGGGACTAGCGAGGTTACGCAGTATTTT.

Only a few counts were recorded for this clonotype. The chain has TRBV11-2 and TRBJ1-5; D is unclear. Germline CDR1 is SGHAT and CDR2 is FQNNGV. There are 15 residues in the CDR3. Trimming removed 0 bases at V and 0 bases at J, with 6 bases between. For the CDR3, the DNA is TGTGCCAGCAGCTTAGAATGGGATAGCAATCAGCCCCAGCATTTT. Translating it yields CASSLEWDSNQPQHF. The full variable domain, completed using reference TRBV11-2 and TRBJ1-5, is EAGVAQSPRYKIIEKRQSVAFWCNPISGHATLYWYQQILGQGPKLLIQFQNNGVVDDSQLPKDRFSAERLKGVDSTLKIQPAKLEDSAVYLCASSLEWDSNQPQHFGDGTRLSIL.

The rearrangement links TRBV9 to TRBJ2-3; D gene unclear. The germline V gene encodes CDR1 SGDLS and CDR2 YYNGEE. V gave up 3 bases and J gave up 3 bases, with 8 bases separating them. The CDR3 is 13 residues long. CDR3 nucleotide sequence: TGTGCCAGCAGCGGGAACCCAACAGATACGCAGTATTTT. It is translated as CASSGNPTDTQYF. The full variable domain, rest sourced from reference TRBV9 and TRBJ2-3, is DSGVTQTPKHLITATGQRVTLRCSPRSGDLSVYWYQQSLDQGLQFLIQYYNGEERAKGNILERFSAQQFPDLHSELNLSSLELGDSALYFCASSGNPTDTQYFGPGTRLTVL.

This clonotype came up a few times. The V call is TRBV9, the J call TRBJ2-7; D may be TRBD1 (5 bases). Germline V gene lookup returns CDR1 SGDLS and CDR2 YYNGEE. With 4 bases removed from V and 3 bases from J, the gap between germline ends came to 8 bases. This CDR3 contains 12 residues. CDR3 nucleotide sequence: TGTGCCAGCAGCACAGACAGCTACGAGCAGTACTTC. Its protein product is CASSTDSYEQYF.

This clonotype was picked up many times. CDR3 sequence: CASRTSGIGTDTQYF. The CDR3 bases are TGTGCCAGCAGGACTAGCGGGATAGGTACGGATACGCAGTATTTT. The chain carries TRBV6-1 and TRBJ2-3; 11 bases fit TRBD2. The CDR3 is made up of 15 amino acids. Germline assignment: CDR1 MNHNS and CDR2 SASEGT. V gave up 6 bases and J gave up 6 bases; unmatched junction bases: 8.

The V gene is TRBV6-1, the J gene TRBJ2-1; tentatively, D is TRBD2 (6 bases). Trimming removed 5 bases from V and 7 bases from J, with 15 bases in between. Germline V lookup: CDR1 MNHNS, CDR2 SASEGT. This CDR3 region has 14 residues. CDR3 residues: CASSPRRGQNEQFF. DNA for the CDR3: TGTGCCAGCAGTCCCAGGAGGGGTCAAAATGAGCAGTTCTTC.

The chain uses TRBV7-2 and TRBJ2-2; no clear D gene. From germline, CDR1 is SGHTA and CDR2 FQGNSA. The CDR3 runs to 13 residues. V was cut by 3 bases and J by 6 bases, with 8 bases left in between. The CDR3 DNA is TGTGCCAGCAGCTTTAGTAGGGCCGGGGAGCTGTTTTTT. Its translation is CASSFSRAGELFF. Combining the CDR3 with reference TRBV7-2 and TRBJ2-2 gives the whole variable domain GAGVSQSPSNKVTEKGKDVELRCDPISGHTALYWYRQSLGQGLEFLIYFQGNSAPDKSGLPSDRFSAERTGGSVSTLTIQRTQQEDSAVYLCASSFSRAGELFFGEGSRLTVL.

By frequency in the sample, this clonotype is medium-sized (0.01 to 0.1%). This chain links TRBV6-6 with TRBJ2-1; 7 positions agree with TRBD2. The J call may be wrong; the DNA end is better matched by TRBJ2-7. The CDR3 runs 15 residues. From germline, CDR1 is MNHNY and CDR2 SVGAGI (reference sequence). The chain's CDR3 is CASWEGRPTADEQYF. CDR3 bases: TGTGCCAGCTGGGAGGGTAGGCCAACCGCCGACGAGCAGTACTTC.

This clonotype was seen many times. V gene TRBV6-5 combines with J gene TRBJ2-2; 11 positions agree with TRBD1. The trim removed 5 bases at V and 3 bases at J, leaving 2 bases unmatched. Germline V gene data show CDR1 as MNHEY and CDR2 as SVGAGI. The CDR3 consists of 15 residues. CDR3 DNA sequence: TGTGCCAGCAGTCAGGACAGGGGGCACACCGGGGAGCTGTTTTTT. This codes for CASSQDRGHTGELFF.

This clonotype was observed once. The chain employs TRBV6-1 and TRBJ2-1, with D perhaps matching TRBD1 (5 bases). The J call may be mistaken, given a closer DNA end match to TRBJ2-7. CDR3 length: 12 residues. CDR1 MNHNS and CDR2 SASEGT come from the germline V gene. DNA of the CDR3: TGTGCCGGGGCATCTGAAGTCTACGAGCAGTACTTC. Its translation: CAGASEVYEQYF.

As for this clonotype: One end of the junction varies from germline; a read error may be responsible. DNA for the CDR3: TGTGCCAGCAGCCAAGCCGGCGCAACCGCCAAAAACACGCAGTATTTC. Its protein is CASSQAGATAKNTQYF. The J gene is TRBJ2-4, the V gene TRBV4-2; D uncertain. This CDR3 is 16 amino acids long. The germline V gene has CDR1 LGHNA and CDR2 YNFKEQ.

The chain combines TRBV6-1 with TRBJ2-4; 7 bases line up with TRBD2. The V segment lost 9 bases and the J segment 10 bases; nucleotides outside the gene matches: 18. The CDR3 contains 15 residues. CDR1 is MNHNS and CDR2 is SASEGT in the germline V gene. DNA for the CDR3: TGTGCCAGGGGTGAAAGGGCTAGCGGCAGAGAGATTCAGTACTTC. Encoded protein: CARGERASGREIQYF.

This clonotype was seen just once. Sequence at one end of the junction differs from germline and may be a read error. The rearrangement uses TRBV6-4 and TRBJ2-2; D may be TRBD2 (5 bases). The CDR3 is made up of 15 amino acids. CDR1 is MRHNA, CDR2 SNTAGT, per germline. CDR3 protein: CASGLQSGSPEALYF. DNA for the CDR3: TGTGCCAGCGGACTCCAGTCTGGGAGTCCAGAGGCGCTGTATTTT.

This clonotype appeared a few times. This chain links TRBV6-5 with TRBJ2-1; TRBD2 agrees at 10 bases. The CDR3 runs to 14 residues. Germline loops: CDR1 MNHEY, CDR2 SVGAGI. V lost 4 bases, J lost 12 bases, and 9 bases stayed unmatched. The CDR3 loop is CASSSSGRALGQFF. The CDR3 nucleotides read TGTGCCAGCAGTTCGAGCGGGAGGGCCCTAGGGCAGTTCTTC.

This clonotype was detected only a few times. The chain joins TRBV10-3 to TRBJ2-1; D possibly matches TRBD1 or TRBD2 (5 bases each). The CDR3 loop spans 13 amino acids. V gave up 10 bases and J gave up 10 bases, with 20 bases separating them. Germline assignment: CDR1 ENHRY and CDR2 SYGVKD. The CDR3: CATTGTSSYEQFF. The CDR3 DNA follows: TGTGCCACCACTGGGACCTCCTCCTACGAGCAGTTCTTC.